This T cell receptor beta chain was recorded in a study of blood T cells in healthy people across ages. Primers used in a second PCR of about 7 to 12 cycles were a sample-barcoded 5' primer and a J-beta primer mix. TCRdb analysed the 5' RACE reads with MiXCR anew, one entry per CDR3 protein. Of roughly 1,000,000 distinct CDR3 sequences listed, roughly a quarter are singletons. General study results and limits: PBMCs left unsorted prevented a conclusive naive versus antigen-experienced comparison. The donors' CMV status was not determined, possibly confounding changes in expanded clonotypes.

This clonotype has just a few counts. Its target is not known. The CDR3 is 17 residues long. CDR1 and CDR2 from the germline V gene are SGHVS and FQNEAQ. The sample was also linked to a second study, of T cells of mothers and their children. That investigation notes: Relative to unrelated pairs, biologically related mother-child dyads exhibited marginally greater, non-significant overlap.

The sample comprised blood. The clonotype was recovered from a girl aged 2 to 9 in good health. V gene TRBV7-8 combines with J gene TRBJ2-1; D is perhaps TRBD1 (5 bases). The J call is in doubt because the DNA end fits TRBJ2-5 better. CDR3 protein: CASSLGYFVGEQETQYF. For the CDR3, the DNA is TGTGCCAGCAGCTTAGGCTATTTTGTAGGGGAACAAGAGACCCAGTACTTC.